The 21 T cell receptor beta chains given below trace back to one sample, sequenced in a study of cytomegalovirus exposure and HLA in healthy donors. The PCR employed 60 Vbeta primers together with 13 Jbeta primers. Libraries were prepared by immunoSEQ multiplex PCR; TCRdb keeps only in-frame clonotypes and omits some of them. The data show 110,000 to 150,000 clones, and the top ten clones hold 0.75% to 1%. The source material was PBMCs. These receptors were collected from a male donor in good health and CMV-seronegative.

The genes are TRBV4-3 and TRBJ2-2, with TRBD2 matching over 9 bases. This CDR3 has 17 amino acids. Germline CDR1 LGHNA, CDR2 YSLEER. Trimming cost V 3 bases and J 0 bases; bases outside gene matches: 5. In nucleotides, the CDR3 is TGCGCCAGCAGCCAGGTCGCGGGGGGGGCGAACACCGGGGAGCTGTTTTTT. It codes for CASSQVAGGANTGELFF.

The chain joins TRBV6-1 to TRBJ2-2, with 7 bases lining up with TRBD1. The junction had 1 base not matched to a gene; V was cut back by 5 bases and J by 1 base. The germline V gene encodes CDR1 MNHNS and CDR2 SASEGT. The CDR3 spans 14 residues. As DNA, the CDR3 is TGTGCCAGCAGTCGGGACAGGAACACCGGGGAGCTGTTTTTT. Residues: CASSRDRNTGELFF.

The chain carries TRBV15 and TRBJ2-1; maybe TRBD2 (7 bases). CDR3 size: 14 residues. Germline CDR1 is LNHNV and CDR2 is YYDKDF (reference sequence). V lost 0 bases and J lost 9, with 12 bases in between. CDR3 sequence (DNA): TGTGCCACCAGCAGAGATTGGGAGGGGGGTGAGCAGTTCTTC. Translated: CATSRDWEGGEQFF.

This chain uses TRBV18 with TRBJ2-1; 14 bases are shared with TRBD2. Looked up from germline, CDR1 is KGHSH and CDR2 is LQKENI. The CDR3 contains 21 residues. The V gene end was trimmed by 2 bases and the J gene end by 0 bases; junction bases not matched to a gene: 12. CDR3 sequence (DNA): TGTGCCAGCTCACCAGCCGTGGGGACTAGCGGGGGCATGAGCTCCTACAATGAGCAGTTCTTC. Its protein is CASSPAVGTSGGMSSYNEQFF.

The chain has TRBV6-6 and TRBJ1-6, with D uncertain. Germline-derived CDR1 and CDR2 are MNHNY and SVGAGI (reference sequence). This CDR3 region has 14 residues. Between the trimmed V and J ends, which lost 0 bases and 8 bases, there was a span of 8 bases. The CDR3 sequence is CASSYSTRDSPLHF. CDR3 bases: TGTGCCAGCAGTTACTCGACCCGGGATTCACCCCTCCACTTT.

The V and J genes are TRBV5-6 and TRBJ2-7, with 11 positions matching TRBD2. V trimming: 4 bases; J trimming: 6 bases; junction bases outside the gene matches: 12. The V gene's germline CDR1 is SGHDT and CDR2 YYEEEE. The CDR3 has 16 amino acids. CDR3 protein: CASSGPTSGVRGEQYF. The CDR3 DNA follows: TGTGCCAGCAGCGGACCGACTAGCGGGGTTAGAGGCGAGCAGTACTTC.

V usage is TRBV30 and J usage is TRBJ1-2; possibly TRBD1 for D (5 bases). V gave up 3 bases and J gave up 4 bases, with 15 bases separating them. The germline V gene has CDR1 GTSNPN and CDR2 SVGIG (reference sequence). This CDR3 contains 14 residues. CDR3 loop: CAWRGGDRFYGYTF. CDR3 DNA: TGTGCCTGGAGGGGCGGCGACAGATTCTATGGCTACACCTTC.

The chain links TRBV5-6 to TRBJ2-7, with TRBD1 as a possible D gene (6 bases). Germline CDR1 reads SGHDT; CDR2 reads YYEEEE. V lost 1 base and J lost 3, with 11 bases in between. This CDR3 has 14 amino acids. CDR3 nucleotides: TGTGCCAGCAGCTTGACAGGGTTGAGCTACGAGCAGTACTTC. It specifies CASSLTGLSYEQYF.

The chain recombines TRBV6-5 with TRBJ2-1; 14 bases match TRBD2. Germline CDR1 is MNHEY and CDR2 is SVGAGI. V shed 4 bases, J shed 7 bases, and the junction held 6 bases outside the gene matches. This CDR3 region has 16 residues. The CDR3 loop reads CASSSGLAGAMNEQFF. DNA of the CDR3: TGTGCCAGCAGTTCGGGACTAGCGGGAGCAATGAATGAGCAGTTCTTC.

Notes on this clone: At one end the junction does not follow the germline gene, possibly because of a read error. The gene calls are TRBV10-3 and TRBJ2-7; D is undetermined. Germline CDR1 is ENHRY and CDR2 is SYGVKD. The CDR3 covers 13 residues. The CDR3 DNA is TGTGCCACCAGTAACGGTCTCGTCGACGAGCAGTACTTC. It specifies CATSNGLVDEQYF.

V usage is TRBV29-1 and J usage is TRBJ2-1, with D perhaps TRBD1 (5 bases). Germline V gene data show CDR1 as SQVTM and CDR2 as ANQGSEA. V dropped 3 bases and J dropped 4 bases, with 10 bases sitting between them. CDR3 length: 13 amino acids. The CDR3 nucleotides read TGCAGCGTTGAGGGGCCCTTATACAATGAGCAGTTCTTC. This sequence encodes CSVEGPLYNEQFF.

The CDR3, as DNA: TGCGCCAGCAGTCCCGGGACAGGGGCTACAGCGGGTCGGAAGGATGAGCAGTTCTTC. It is translated as CASSPGTGATAGRKDEQFF. This chain connects TRBV10-1 to TRBJ2-1; TRBD1 matches at 10 bases. The germline CDR1 and CDR2 sequences are WNHNN and SYGVQD (reference sequence). V gave up 5 bases and J gave up 8 bases; unmatched junction bases: 21. The CDR3 totals 19 residues.

The chain joins TRBV6-1 to TRBJ1-3, with D perhaps TRBD1 (6 bases). CDR1 and CDR2 (germline): MNHNS, SASEGT. CDR3 length: 15 residues. V was pared by 4 bases and J by 0 bases, with 10 bases between. The CDR3 DNA sequence: TGTGCCAGCAGTGCAACAGGGAACTCTGGAAACACCATATATTTT. This codes for CASSATGNSGNTIYF.

This chain links TRBV6-6 with TRBJ2-7, with a weak D call TRBD1 (6 bases). CDR1 is MNHNY, CDR2 SVGAGI, per germline (reference sequence). This CDR3 contains 15 residues. V was cut by 6 bases and J by 5 bases, with 20 bases left in between. CDR3 bases: TGTGCCAGCAGCCACAGGGACAAGAGAACGGACGAGCAGTACTTC. Protein product: CASSHRDKRTDEQYF.

The gene calls are TRBV10-3 and TRBJ2-7; tentatively, D is TRBD2 (5 bases). Trimming removed 0 bases at V and 1 base at J, with 10 bases between. The germline gives CDR1 ENHRY, CDR2 SYGVKD. CDR3 size: 15 residues. The CDR3 nucleotides are TGTGCCATCAGTGAGTCTGGAGCGGCATCCTACGAGCAGTACTTC. Translated, it gives CAISESGAASYEQYF.

The J gene is TRBJ1-5, the V gene TRBV11-2; D remains unclear. This CDR3 has 13 residues. From germline, CDR1 is SGHAT and CDR2 FQNNGV. With 0 bases removed from V and 7 bases from J, the gap between germline ends came to 7 bases. The CDR3 loop reads CASSLDRQQPQHF. In DNA form, the CDR3 reads TGTGCCAGCAGCTTAGACAGACAACAGCCCCAGCATTTT.

The chain has TRBV7-9 and TRBJ1-4, with 7 bases identical to TRBD1. Per germline, CDR1 SEHNR and CDR2 FQNEAQ (reference sequence). This CDR3 contains 13 residues. After removal of 7 bases from V and 8 bases from J, the junction contained 7 bases not matched to a gene. CDR3 loop: CASKKGQLEKLFF. CDR3 coding DNA: TGTGCCAGCAAGAAGGGACAGTTAGAAAAACTGTTTTTT.

The rearrangement uses TRBV2 and TRBJ1-1; D is unresolved. Trimming cost V 7 bases and J 2 bases, with 11 bases left between them. Germline V lookup: CDR1 SNHLY, CDR2 FYNNEI. The CDR3 consists of 13 residues. This CDR3 reads CASMEGLNTEAFF. The DNA of the CDR3 is TGTGCCAGCATGGAGGGTTTAAACACTGAAGCTTTCTTT.

The V and J genes are TRBV11-2 and TRBJ2-1, with TRBD1 matching over 8 bases. Germline trimming cut 4 bases from V and 1 base from J; bases unmatched to any gene: 9. The CDR3 is made up of 17 amino acids. Per germline, CDR1 SGHAT and CDR2 FQNNGV. Here the CDR3 reads CASSWTAGTGSYNEQFF. The CDR3 DNA reads as TGTGCCAGCAGCTGGACCGCCGGGACAGGATCCTACAATGAGCAGTTCTTC.

This chain links TRBV4-3 with TRBJ2-1; no firm D call. The CDR3 spans 16 residues. V was pared by 0 bases and J by 9 bases, with 18 bases between. Looked up from germline, CDR1 is LGHNA and CDR2 is YSLEER. This CDR3 is CASSQEWLGSGGEQFF. The CDR3 coding sequence is TGCGCCAGCAGCCAAGAATGGCTTGGCAGTGGCGGTGAGCAGTTCTTC.

The V gene is TRBV30, the J gene TRBJ1-3, with D perhaps matching TRBD1 (5 bases). The CDR3 is 17 amino acids. CDR1 and CDR2 from the germline V gene are GTSNPN and SVGIG (reference sequence). Trimming cost V 8 bases and J 0 bases, with 23 bases left between them. CDR3 DNA: TGTGCCGGTTTGGCCTACAGGCCGCCAAGCTCTGGAAACACCATATATTTT. It yields the protein CAGLAYRPPSSGNTIYF.